What follows are 27 T cell receptor beta chains derived from one specimen sequenced in a study of CD8+ T cells in alopecia areata. RNA, once extracted, was reverse transcribed into cDNA for use as the sequencing template. The data were produced by immunoSEQ multiplex PCR, yet TCRdb's version contains in-frame clones alone and is incomplete. Of over 95,000 clones listed, approximately 42% are singletons. Sequenced sample: CD4+ T cells sorted from blood. These receptors were obtained from a human donor with alopecia areata.

The genes are TRBV23-1 and TRBJ2-1; maybe TRBD1 (5 bases). TRBV23-1 is annotated as an ORF whose role is uncertain. This CDR3 region has 17 residues. Between the trimmed V and J ends, which lost 1 base and 0 bases, there was a span of 13 bases. The CDR3 DNA follows: TGCGCCAGCAGTCAATTACCCCTCAGGGTCTCCTACAATGAGCAGTTCTTC. This codes for CASSQLPLRVSYNEQFF.

This sequence joins TRBV28 and TRBJ1-2, with D unresolved. The CDR3 sequence is 16 residues long. V lost 1 base to trimming and J lost 4 bases, with 16 bases between them. In germline, CDR1 is MDHEN, CDR2 SYDVKM. CDR3 protein: CASSLSGRADLYGYTF. As DNA, the CDR3 is TGTGCCAGCAGTTTATCCGGGCGGGCAGATCTCTATGGCTACACCTTC.

J is TRBJ2-7 and V is TRBV9; TRBD1 matches 7 bases. The CDR3 has 12 amino acids. Germline V CDR1 and CDR2: SGDLS, YYNGEE. Trimming removed 3 bases from V and 6 bases from J; junction bases left unmatched: 3. CDR3 residues: CASSGQGGEQYF. The DNA for the CDR3 is TGTGCCAGCAGCGGACAGGGCGGCGAGCAGTACTTC.

In its sample, this clone was seen a few times. The chain couples TRBV29-1 to TRBJ2-5, with D perhaps matching TRBD1 (6 bases). Germline V gene data show CDR1 as SQVTM and CDR2 as ANQGSEA. V lost 6 bases to trimming and J lost 5 bases, with 16 bases between them. The CDR3 is made up of 13 amino acids. Written as DNA, the CDR3 is TGCAGCGTCAGCAGGGGTGGACACGAGACCCAGTACTTC. It is translated as CSVSRGGHETQYF.

This chain uses TRBV28 with TRBJ2-5; D might be TRBD2 (7 bases). The CDR3 is made up of 15 amino acids. From germline, CDR1 is MDHEN and CDR2 SYDVKM. The ends were cut back, 5 bases at V and 2 bases at J, with 15 bases in the middle. The CDR3: CASSGGASGQETQYF. DNA of the CDR3: TGTGCCAGCAGTGGGGGGGCCTCAGGACAAGAGACCCAGTACTTC.

The genes are TRBV10-3 and TRBJ2-3, with TRBD2 matching over 11 bases. From germline, CDR1 is ENHRY and CDR2 SYGVKD. J was trimmed by 2 bases and V by 10 bases; bases with no gene match: 8. The CDR3 is 15 residues long. The CDR3 sequence is CATLAGGPSTDTQYF. CDR3 bases: TGTGCCACGTTAGCGGGGGGGCCTTCCACAGATACGCAGTATTTT.

This rearrangement joins TRBV30 to TRBJ1-2; maybe TRBD1 (5 bases). Germline V lookup: CDR1 GTSNPN, CDR2 SVGIG (reference sequence). The length of the CDR3 is 13 residues. V lost 2 bases, J lost 3 bases, and 10 bases lay in between. CDR3 DNA sequence: TGTGCCTGGAGTCGGGGACGGGACTATGGCTACACCTTC. Translating it yields CAWSRGRDYGYTF.

In this sample, this clone turned up a few times. The chain combines TRBV29-1 with TRBJ1-1, with D unclear. The V end was cut by 3 bases, the J end by 0 bases, with 8 bases between. Germline V gene sequence: CDR1 SQVTM, CDR2 ANQGSEA. This CDR3 region has 13 residues. The CDR3 loop reads CSVENSMNTEAFF. The DNA for the CDR3 is TGCAGCGTTGAGAACAGCATGAACACTGAAGCTTTCTTT.

V and J are TRBV6-5 and TRBJ2-5; a possible D gene is TRBD2 (6 bases). Between the trimmed V and J ends, which lost 6 bases and 2 bases, there was a span of 16 bases. Germline V gives CDR1 MNHEY, CDR2 SVGAGI. CDR3 length equals 15 residues. This CDR3 reads CASSRKGLRQETQYF. CDR3 nucleotide sequence: TGTGCCAGCAGCAGAAAGGGACTGAGACAAGAGACCCAGTACTTC.

The chain couples TRBV12-5 to TRBJ1-1; no definite D call. Looked up from germline, CDR1 is LGHNT and CDR2 is FRNRAP. V lost 3 bases, J lost 4 bases, and 9 bases lay in between. This CDR3 region has 13 residues. CDR3 sequence (DNA): TGTGCTAGTGGTTTCGGGGATGGCACTGAAGCTTTCTTT. Protein product: CASGFGDGTEAFF. The entire variable domain, with the rest obtained from reference TRBV12-5 and TRBJ1-1, is as follows: DARVTQTPRHKVTEMGQEVTMRCQPILGHNTVFWYRQTMMQGLELLAYFRNRAPLDDSGMPKDRFSAEMPDATLATLKIQPSEPRDSAVYFCASGFGDGTEAFFGQGTRLTVV.

This clone showed up just once. The chain employs TRBV30 and TRBJ2-1; D not resolved. CDR3 size: 13 residues. With 7 bases removed from V and 0 bases from J, the gap between germline ends came to 10 bases. Germline CDR1 reads GTSNPN; CDR2 reads SVGIG (reference sequence). The CDR3 nucleotides read TGTGCCTTCCCGGGTCCCTCCTACAATGAGCAGTTCTTC. Amino acid sequence: CAFPGPSYNEQFF.

V usage is TRBV5-1 and J usage is TRBJ2-3; D call uncertain. Trimming took 5 bases from V and 2 from J, leaving 6 bases between them. Germline-derived CDR1 and CDR2 are SGHRS and YFSETQ. The CDR3 has 12 amino acids. The CDR3 protein is CASSFDTDTQYF. CDR3 DNA sequence: TGCGCCAGCAGTTTCGACACAGATACGCAGTATTTT.

In its sample, this clone was seen once. This rearrangement joins TRBV7-3 to TRBJ2-2, with 8 nucleotides matching TRBD2. The CDR3 covers 14 residues. The V segment lost 1 base and the J segment 7 bases; nucleotides outside the gene matches: 2. In germline, CDR1 is SGHTA, CDR2 FQGTGA. CDR3 in DNA: TGTGCCAGCAGCTTAATGGGGACTAGCGGGGAGCTGTTTTTT. This gives the protein CASSLMGTSGELFF.

The chain is built from TRBV19 and TRBJ2-4, with 9 nucleotides matching TRBD2. This CDR3 is 19 amino acids long. Germline CDR1 LNHDA, CDR2 SQIVND (reference sequence). The V segment lost 3 bases and the J segment 0 bases; nucleotides outside the gene matches: 12. The CDR3 protein is CASSIARGSGSGAKNIQYF. The CDR3 DNA reads as TGTGCCAGTAGTATTGCCCGTGGTAGCGGGAGCGGAGCCAAAAACATTCAGTACTTC.

This clone has only a few counts. This sequence joins TRBV6-5 and TRBJ2-5, with D uncertain. Germline values: CDR1 MNHEY, CDR2 SVGAGI. The CDR3 has 11 residues. The V end lost 5 bases, the J end lost 4 bases, and 5 bases lay between the germline ends. The CDR3 here is CASSGLETQYF. The CDR3 nucleotides are TGTGCCAGCAGTGGCTTAGAGACCCAGTACTTC.

The table lists this clone with a few counts. V and J are TRBV6-5 and TRBJ2-2, with D perhaps TRBD2 (6 bases). Germline V lookup: CDR1 MNHEY, CDR2 SVGAGI. This CDR3 spans 14 amino acids. V shed 2 bases and J shed 3 bases, with 7 bases lying between them. The CDR3 is CASSYRGYTGELFF. CDR3 sequence (DNA): TGTGCCAGCAGTTACCGGGGGTACACCGGGGAGCTGTTTTTT.

The V call is TRBV28, the J call TRBJ2-2; D ambiguous. V lost 6 bases, J lost 5 bases, and 16 bases lay in between. The CDR3 is 15 residues long. CDR1 is MDHEN, CDR2 SYDVKM, per germline. CDR3 nucleotide sequence: TGTGCCAGCAGCCTTCTCCCGAGATCTACCGGGGAGCTGTTTTTT. Its translation is CASSLLPRSTGELFF.

The CDR3 region is CSVGLGGRSGYTF. Here the CDR3 DNA reads TGCAGCGTTGGTTTGGGGGGAAGGAGTGGCTACACCTTC. V gene TRBV29-1 combines with J gene TRBJ1-2; D perhaps matches TRBD1 (5 bases). The germline V gene has CDR1 SQVTM and CDR2 ANQGSEA. The CDR3 totals 13 residues. Trimming took off 4 bases at V and 7 bases at J, with 16 bases between the two ends.

This clone was seen just once. This chain joins TRBV20-1 and TRBJ2-1; possibly TRBD2 for D (5 bases). CDR3 length: 11 residues. The germline CDR1 and CDR2 sequences are DFQATT and SNEGSKA (reference sequence). V was shortened by 1 base and J by 7 bases, with 5 bases between the two germline ends. DNA of the CDR3: TGCAGTGCTAGAGGAGGGAATGAGCAGTTCTTC. Protein sequence: CSARGGNEQFF.

This clone showed up just a few times. The chain links TRBV27 to TRBJ2-7; D might be TRBD1 (6 bases). Trimming left V 5 bases short and J 2 bases short, with 22 bases between. The CDR3 totals 17 residues. Germline V gene sequence: CDR1 MNHEY, CDR2 SMNVEV (reference sequence). The CDR3 reads CASSGRAGTPGAYEQYF. CDR3 in DNA: TGTGCCAGCAGTGGACGGGCCGGGACACCCGGAGCCTACGAGCAGTACTTC.

The chain employs TRBV7-9 and TRBJ1-3; possible D gene TRBD1, 5 bases. The CDR3 spans 17 residues. Deletions cut 4 bases from V and 1 base from J, with 17 bases between. The germline V gene encodes CDR1 SEHNR and CDR2 FQNEAQ (reference sequence). The CDR3 protein is CASSSQPRDGSGNTIYF. In nucleotides, the CDR3 is TGTGCCAGCAGCTCCCAACCCAGGGATGGATCTGGAAACACCATATATTTT.

V is TRBV4-3 and J is TRBJ2-5, with D unclear. The end of the DNA fits TRBJ2-7 better, so the J call may be wrong. Germline CDR1 reads LGHNA; CDR2 reads YSLEER. The CDR3 extends over 13 amino acids. CDR3 nucleotides: TGCGCCAGCAGCCAATTGCTTTGGTACGAGCAGTACTTC. Its protein is CASSQLLWYEQYF.

This clone showed up just a few times. CDR3: CASSLAAANYGYTF. The CDR3 DNA sequence: TGTGCCAGCAGCTTAGCGGCAGCCAACTATGGCTACACCTTC. V and J are TRBV7-2 and TRBJ1-2; no definite D call. V was pared by 0 bases and J by 2 bases, with 7 bases between. The V gene's germline CDR1 is SGHTA and CDR2 FQGNSA. The CDR3 extends over 14 amino acids.

This chain uses TRBV29-1 with TRBJ1-1; 7 nucleotides line up with TRBD1. Germline CDR1 and CDR2: SQVTM and ANQGSEA. The CDR3 consists of 14 residues. J gave up 5 bases and V 4 bases, and 10 bases lay outside the gene matches. The CDR3 bases are TGCAGCGTTGTTGCTGAGGGGGCGCGGACTGAAGCTTTCTTT. Its translation is CSVVAEGARTEAFF.

This clone was counted a few times. The V call is TRBV28, the J call TRBJ1-2; 10 bases match TRBD1. CDR1 and CDR2 (germline): MDHEN, SYDVKM. Losses at the gene ends were 6 bases for V and 9 bases for J; bases not matched to a gene: 4. The length of the CDR3 is 12 residues. For the CDR3, the DNA is TGTGCCAGCAGCGCGGGACAGGGGCGCTACACCTTC. It is translated as CASSAGQGRYTF.

This clone was picked up a small number of times. The V gene is TRBV21-1, the J gene TRBJ1-2. TRBV21-1 is a recognized pseudogene. The CDR3 loop spans 17 amino acids. The CDR3 region is CASSKPAGSFRRYGYTF. CDR3 sequence (DNA): TGTGCCAGCAGCAAACCCGCCGGGTCCTTCCGCCGCTATGGCTACACCTTC.

Details on this clone: Distinct nucleotide sequences in the sample also encode this CDR3. The V call is TRBV29-1, the J call TRBJ2-7; D is unclear. Germline lookup yields CDR1 SQVTM and CDR2 ANQGSEA. V was trimmed by 4 bases and J by 3 bases, leaving 4 bases between them. The CDR3 loop spans 10 amino acids. The DNA of the CDR3 is TGCAGCGTTGGGAGCTACGAGCAGTACTTC. Encoded protein: CSVGSYEQYF.